This TCR beta chain was identified in a study of OX40 agonist ivuxolimab in advanced cancers. About this clone: Antigen unknown.

The data were produced by immunoSEQ multiplex PCR, yet TCRdb's version contains in-frame clones alone and is incomplete. The repertoire holds tens of thousands of clones, with around 87% as singletons. General observations from the study: The CD4+ and CD8+ T cells in the blood had expanded clonally by week 6 at 0.1 to 3.0 mg/kg. Expanded clones belonging to CD8+ T cells outnumbered, on average, those of CD4+.

This sample comprised CD4+ or CD8+ T cells sorted from blood, obtained in a trial of the OX40 agonist ivuxolimab. The source of this sequence is an adult with an advanced solid tumor such as melanoma, head and neck, liver or kidney cancer.

CDR3 sequence: CASSPRRGWATEAFF. CDR3 nucleotides: TGTGCCAGCAGCCCACGTAGGGGGTGGGCCACTGAAGCTTTCTTT. V and J are TRBV7-2 and TRBJ1-1; possible D gene TRBD1, 6 bases. The CDR3 spans 15 residues. CDR1 is SGHTA, CDR2 FQGNSA, per germline. Trimming removed 5 bases at V and 4 bases at J, with 17 bases between.